This entry is about one T cell receptor beta chain. The data were taken from a study of blood T cell repertoires in COVID-19. For the study at large: Sample material is recorded as cDNA or gDNA derived from T cells, B-cell-depleted T cells, or PBMCs.

Original data processing: Amplification with reference gene primers provided the estimates of nucleated cell counts. TCRdb keeps only in-frame clones here, not all; method: immunoSEQ multiplex PCR. V and J calls plus clone size are reproduced from that table; the DNA served to infer D and trimming. The data contain around 190,000 clones, 88% of them singletons. V lost 4 bases and J lost 6; bases outside the gene matches: 5. This CDR3 has 14 amino acids. The germline CDR1 and CDR2 sequences are SGDLS and YYNGEE. Sequencing used peripheral blood. The TCR was taken from a human donor in a cohort sampled during active COVID-19. The gene calls are TRBV9 and TRBJ1-5, with 9 bases fitting TRBD1. CDR3 DNA sequence: TGTGCCAGCAGCTCCGGGACAGGGAGTCAGCCCCAGCATTTT. Protein: CASSSGTGSQPQHF.